The 6 T cell receptor beta chains below were found in one sample sequenced in a study of blood T cells in healthy people across ages. The second PCR ran about 6 to 12 cycles with a sample-barcoded 5' primer and J-beta primers. In TCRdb, the 5' RACE reads were re-called with MiXCR into one record per CDR3 protein. The sample lists 1.2 million to 1.5 million distinct CDR3 sequences, around 55% occurring once. Sequencing was performed on blood. These receptors were collected from a man younger than 35 in good health.

The V gene is TRBV5-5, the J gene TRBJ2-3; weak D call: TRBD1 (6 bases). Germline loops: CDR1 SGHKS, CDR2 YYEKEE (reference sequence). CDR3 size: 13 residues. The germline V and J ends were trimmed by 5 bases and 7 bases, with 14 bases remaining between them. CDR3: CASRRADSNTQYF. The CDR3 nucleotides read TGTGCCAGCAGACGGGCGGACAGCAATACGCAGTATTTT.

The table lists this clonotype with a few counts. This chain uses TRBV5-1 with TRBJ2-1; D is possibly TRBD1 or TRBD2 (5 bases each). CDR3 length: 14 amino acids. V was trimmed by 0 bases and J by 6 bases, leaving 10 bases between them. Germline CDR1 is SGHRS and CDR2 is YFSETQ. The CDR3 nucleotides are TGCGCCAGCAGCTTGGCAGGGACCACCAATGAGCAGTTCTTC. This gives the protein CASSLAGTTNEQFF.

This clonotype was seen more than once but under ten times. The rearrangement links TRBV6-6 to TRBJ1-2; TRBD1 agrees at 7 bases. Germline trimming cut 5 bases from V and 2 bases from J; bases unmatched to any gene: 8. The CDR3 runs 15 residues. Germline CDR1 and CDR2: MNHNY and SVGAGI (reference sequence). Here the CDR3 reads CASSPVRGANYGYTF. Written as DNA, the CDR3 is TGTGCCAGCAGTCCAGTCAGGGGGGCAAACTATGGCTACACCTTC.

The rearrangement links TRBV10-3 to TRBJ1-2; D unresolved. This CDR3 spans 15 amino acids. Trimming shortened V by 4 bases and J by 5 bases, and 17 bases separated the two germline ends. The germline V gene has CDR1 ENHRY and CDR2 SYGVKD. CDR3 residues: CAISVLGSEEYGYTF. The CDR3 bases are TGTGCCATCAGTGTTCTGGGCAGTGAGGAGTATGGCTACACCTTC.

The J gene is TRBJ1-2, the V gene TRBV5-7; D is undetermined. TRBV5-7 is an ORF, and what it does is uncertain. V lost 3 bases to trimming and J lost 5 bases, with 11 bases between them. CDR3 length equals 13 residues. CDR3 protein: CASSSGLRYGYTF. In DNA form, the CDR3 reads TGTGCCAGCAGCTCAGGACTGAGATATGGCTACACCTTC.

This sequence joins TRBV5-8 and TRBJ2-3, with unresolved D. Trimming removed 1 base at V and 1 base at J, with 10 bases between. The CDR3 length is 15 residues. Germline CDR1 and CDR2: SGHTS and YDEGEE. In DNA form, the CDR3 reads TGTGCCAGCAGCTTGCAGGAGTTCGGCACAGATACGCAGTATTTT. Its translation is CASSLQEFGTDTQYF.